Below, 24 T cell receptor beta chains from the same sample are listed, as sequenced in a study of brain T cells in children with intractable seizures. Time point described: blood from clinic visit 5 months post-surgery; TSC patient then seizure free. Assay used: immunoSEQ multiplex PCR; TCRdb lists only in-frame clones, some missing. The sample includes 340,000 or so clones, roughly 93% of them seen just once. Source: peripheral blood, taken roughly 5 months after surgery. These receptors were obtained from a boy younger than two with tuberous sclerosis and intractable seizures.

This clone was observed a single time. The chain is built from TRBV11-3 and TRBJ2-3, with D possibly TRBD2 on 5 matching bases. The CDR3 contains 14 residues. Germline-derived CDR1 and CDR2 are SGHNT and YENEEA. The V end was cut by 5 bases, the J end by 0 bases, with 9 bases between. The CDR3 region is CASSPGWSTDTQYF. In DNA, the CDR3 is TGTGCCAGCAGCCCGGGATGGAGCACAGATACGCAGTATTTT.

The V gene is TRBV27, the J gene TRBJ2-5, with 9 bases lining up with TRBD2. The length of the CDR3 is 15 residues. Germline V gene lookup returns CDR1 MNHEY and CDR2 SMNVEV (reference sequence). J lost 4 bases, V lost 5 bases, and 8 bases had no gene match. The CDR3 bases are TGTGCCAGCAGTCTCGGGACTAGCTGGGCAGAGACCCAGTACTTC. It encodes CASSLGTSWAETQYF.

The chain employs TRBV12-3 or TRBV12-4 and TRBJ1-4, with 7 bases identical to TRBD1. Trimming cost V 8 bases and J 4 bases; bases outside gene matches: 4. The length of the CDR3 is 13 residues. The CDR3, as DNA: TGTGCCAGCCGGGACAGAAGTAATGAAAAACTGTTTTTT. Its translation: CASRDRSNEKLFF.

The gene calls are TRBV15 and TRBJ2-3, with 8 positions matching TRBD1. This CDR3 is 14 amino acids long. Germline values: CDR1 LNHNV, CDR2 YYDKDF (reference sequence). Trimming removed 3 bases from V and 2 bases from J; junction bases left unmatched: 1. CDR3 DNA: TGTGCCACCAGCAGGGGACAGGTCACAGATACGCAGTATTTT. Residues: CATSRGQVTDTQYF.

The V gene is TRBV2, the J gene TRBJ1-1; D is ambiguous. CDR3 size: 11 residues. Germline assignment: CDR1 SNHLY and CDR2 FYNNEI. V was shortened by 5 bases and J by 4 bases, with 5 bases between the two germline ends. Here the CDR3 reads CASSTVTEAFF. The CDR3 nucleotides are TGTGCCAGCAGTACGGTCACTGAAGCTTTCTTT.

This clone occurred once. The V and J genes are TRBV27 and TRBJ2-1; D gene uncertain. The CDR3 covers 15 residues. Germline values: CDR1 MNHEY, CDR2 SMNVEV (reference sequence). V dropped 10 bases and J dropped 0 bases, with 16 bases sitting between them. The DNA for the CDR3 is TGTGCCACCCAAGCCATCCCCGGCTCCTACAATGAGCAGTTCTTC. It codes for CATQAIPGSYNEQFF.

The chain recombines TRBV6-5 with TRBJ1-4; no definite D call. V was cut by 6 bases and J by 8 bases, with 16 bases left in between. This CDR3 region has 14 residues. Germline V gene lookup returns CDR1 MNHEY and CDR2 SVGAGI. CDR3 coding DNA: TGTGCCAGCAGCTCTTTCGAGGGAGGAGAAAAACTGTTTTTT. Amino acid sequence: CASSSFEGGEKLFF.

This chain connects TRBV12-3 or TRBV12-4 to TRBJ2-7; D unresolved. The V gene lost 8 bases and the J gene lost 3 bases, with 14 bases spanning the gap. There are 13 residues in the CDR3. The DNA for the CDR3 is TGTGCCAGCGTTGCCGGGCCTCTCTACGAGCAGTACTTC. Translation: CASVAGPLYEQYF.

The CDR3 here is CASSILGAGELFF. The CDR3 coding sequence is TGTGCCAGCAGCATATTAGGTGCCGGGGAGCTGTTTTTT. V usage is TRBV7-3 and J usage is TRBJ2-2; D is undetermined. The CDR3 spans 13 residues. Germline V gene lookup returns CDR1 SGHTA and CDR2 FQGTGA. Trimming left V 5 bases short and J 6 bases short, with 10 bases between.

This chain connects TRBV2 to TRBJ2-1, with TRBD2 matching 11 bases. Germline CDR1 reads SNHLY; CDR2 reads FYNNEI. This CDR3 contains 18 residues. V was pared by 6 bases and J by 3 bases, with 13 bases of the junction left unmatched. CDR3 in DNA: TGTGCCAGCAGGGGGGGAACCGGGACTAGCGGAAGCTACAATGAGCAGTTCTTC. This encodes CASRGGTGTSGSYNEQFF.

The genes are TRBV12-3 or TRBV12-4 and TRBJ1-3; D not resolved. The V and J ends lost 9 bases and 4 bases respectively, with 13 bases between them. This CDR3 region has 13 residues. The CDR3 bases are TGTGCCAGGGCGAGAGGGAGCGGAAACACCATATATTTT. This sequence encodes CARARGSGNTIYF.

This chain joins TRBV7-9 and TRBJ2-1; 9 bases fit TRBD2. Germline V lookup: CDR1 SEHNR, CDR2 FQNEAQ (reference sequence). This CDR3 region has 16 residues. J lost 1 base, V lost 5 bases, and 6 bases had no gene match. As DNA, the CDR3 is TGTGCCAGCAGCCTAATAGCGGGAGAATCCTACAATGAGCAGTTCTTC. Translated, it gives CASSLIAGESYNEQFF. The full variable domain, rest sourced from reference TRBV7-9 and TRBJ2-1, is DTGVSQNPRHKITKRGQNVTFRCDPISEHNRLYWYRQTLGQGPEFLTYFQNEAQLEKSRLLSDRFSAERPKGSFSTLEIQRTEQGDSAMYLCASSLIAGESYNEQFFGPGTRLTVL.

This clone has a single count. The chain recombines TRBV3-1 (or the pseudogene TRBV3-2) with TRBJ2-5, with 14 bases that match TRBD2. Unmatched junction bases numbered 10, after V lost 0 bases and J lost 4 bases. The CDR3 runs to 19 residues. Per the germline V gene, CDR1 is LGHDT and CDR2 is YNNKEL (reference sequence). DNA of the CDR3: TGTGCCAGCAGCCAAGAGACGGGGACTAGCGGGGGAAAAAGAGAGACCCAGTACTTC. This gives the protein CASSQETGTSGGKRETQYF.

The sample holds a few counts of this clone. The V and J genes are TRBV10-3 and TRBJ1-1, with a possible D match to TRBD1 (6 bases). CDR3 size: 14 residues. Looked up from germline, CDR1 is ENHRY and CDR2 is SYGVKD. Trimming took 2 bases from V and 4 from J, leaving 11 bases between them. The CDR3 is CAISERAGVTEAFF. The DNA of the CDR3 is TGTGCCATCAGTGAGAGGGCAGGGGTCACTGAAGCTTTCTTT.

The V and J genes are TRBV12-3 or TRBV12-4 and TRBJ2-1; D uncertain. V dropped 5 bases and J dropped 5 bases, with 7 bases sitting between them. The CDR3 spans 12 residues. The CDR3 region is CASSDPNNEQFF. The CDR3 DNA reads as TGTGCCAGCAGTGACCCTAACAATGAGCAGTTCTTC.

The chain has TRBV29-1 and TRBJ1-1, with a weak D call TRBD1 (6 bases). CDR1 is SQVTM and CDR2 is ANQGSEA in the germline V gene. The CDR3 is made up of 14 amino acids. Trimming pared 6 bases from V and 3 bases from J, leaving 17 bases between. In nucleotides, the CDR3 is TGCAGCGTCGAGTACAGGGATAGGGACACTGAAGCTTTCTTT. Translation: CSVEYRDRDTEAFF.

The chain couples TRBV25-1 to TRBJ1-1, with unresolved D. Germline-derived CDR1 and CDR2 are MGHDK and SYGVNS. The CDR3 runs 12 residues. V was cut by 3 bases and J by 3 bases, with 5 bases left in between. The CDR3 DNA follows: TGTGCCAGCAGTGACAGCCACACTGAAGCTTTCTTT. Translated, it gives CASSDSHTEAFF.

V usage is TRBV6-4 and J usage is TRBJ2-1; the match to TRBD2 covers 10 bases. The CDR3 is 16 amino acids. Germline-derived CDR1 and CDR2 are MRHNA and SNTAGT. The V gene end was trimmed by 0 bases and the J gene end by 15 bases; junction bases not matched to a gene: 14. CDR3 nucleotides: TGTGCCAGCAGTGACTCAACGGCTAGCGGGGGCCGCCCCCTGTTCTTC. This codes for CASSDSTASGGRPLFF.

The chain couples TRBV7-2 to TRBJ2-5, with D unresolved. CDR1 and CDR2 from the germline V gene are SGHTA and FQGNSA. Between the trimmed V and J ends, which lost 1 base and 4 bases, there was a span of 7 bases. The CDR3 contains 13 residues. CDR3 sequence: CASSLVIRETQYF. In DNA, the CDR3 is TGTGCCAGCAGCTTAGTTATCAGAGAGACCCAGTACTTC.

This clone is classed as medium-sized. The chain combines TRBV19 with TRBJ1-1; D not resolved. V lost 1 base and J lost 5, with 14 bases in between. Germline V lookup: CDR1 LNHDA, CDR2 SQIVND (reference sequence). The CDR3 runs to 15 residues. The CDR3 DNA sequence: TGTGCCAGTAGTATAGGGACCGGAGACATAACTGAAGCTTTCTTT. This sequence encodes CASSIGTGDITEAFF.

This sequence joins TRBV15 and TRBJ1-2; D possibly corresponds to TRBD1 (5 bases). CDR1 and CDR2 from the germline V gene are LNHNV and YYDKDF (reference sequence). The CDR3 sequence is 12 residues long. V was pared by 8 bases and J by 2 bases, with 9 bases between. CDR3 region: CATGDGNYGYTF. The CDR3 nucleotides are TGTGCCACCGGGGACGGAAACTATGGCTACACCTTC.

This chain uses TRBV28 with TRBJ2-7, with 7 positions matching TRBD1. The CDR3 spans 16 residues. V lost 3 bases to trimming and J lost 0 bases; unmatched junction nucleotides: 8. Per the germline V gene, CDR1 is MDHEN and CDR2 is SYDVKM. The CDR3 sequence: CASSFLGGQSSYEQYF. In DNA form, the CDR3 reads TGTGCCAGCAGTTTTCTAGGGGGCCAAAGCTCCTACGAGCAGTACTTC.

V gene TRBV6-4 combines with J gene TRBJ2-2; 8 bases map to TRBD1. Losses at the gene ends were 5 bases for V and 0 bases for J; bases not matched to a gene: 5. Germline CDR1 is MRHNA and CDR2 is SNTAGT. The CDR3 has 16 amino acids. This chain's CDR3 is CASSRTGSANTGELFF. CDR3 bases: TGTGCCAGCAGTCGGACAGGGTCTGCGAACACCGGGGAGCTGTTTTTT.

This clone was seen only once. The rearrangement uses TRBV5-1 and TRBJ2-1; TRBD2 matches at 11 bases. V lost 4 bases, J lost 9 bases, and 6 bases stayed unmatched. Germline V gene sequence: CDR1 SGHRS, CDR2 YFSETQ. This CDR3 is built from 14 residues. This chain's CDR3 is CASSTRLAGTEQFF. The CDR3 coding sequence is TGCGCCAGCAGCACCCGACTAGCGGGGACTGAGCAGTTCTTC. Together with reference TRBV5-1 and TRBJ2-1, the CDR3 gives the full variable domain: KAGVTQTPRYLIKTRGQQVTLSCSPISGHRSVSWYQQTPGQGLQFLFEYFSETQRNKGNFPGRFSGRQFSNSRSEMNVSTLELGDSALYLCASSTRLAGTEQFFGPGTRLTVL.